This T cell receptor (beta chain) was profiled in a study of OX40 agonist ivuxolimab in advanced cancers. Study overall: The study enrolled dose-escalation patients with hepatocellular carcinoma, melanoma, renal cell or head and neck cancer. Of the participants, approximately 36% had some prior anti-PD-1, anti-PD-L1 or anti-CTLA-4 therapy, which was allowed.

Libraries were prepared by immunoSEQ multiplex PCR; TCRdb keeps only in-frame clonotypes and omits some of them. The table lists 50,000 to 75,000 clones, 75% to 90% of them singletons. Germline loops: CDR1 SGHTA, CDR2 FQGNSA. J lost 2 bases, V lost 5 bases, and 7 bases had no gene match. This CDR3 contains 17 residues. The origin of this receptor is an adult with an advanced solid tumor such as melanoma, head and neck, liver or kidney cancer. The sequencing here drew on CD4+ or CD8+ T cells sorted from blood, taken in a trial of the OX40 agonist ivuxolimab. This chain links TRBV7-2 with TRBJ2-3; 13 bases agree with TRBD2. In DNA, the CDR3 is TGTGCCAGCAGCAGCCGACTAGCGGGAGGTTTCACAGATACGCAGTATTTT. Protein: CASSSRLAGGFTDTQYF.